One and the same sample provided the 21 T cell receptor beta chains below, sequenced in a study of CD8 T cells in ankylosing spondylitis (dated by TCRdb to 2016 to 2017). To prepare the library, 5' RACE was applied. Instrument on record: Illumina HiSeq 2500. In-frame beta chains were kept once TCRdb had trimmed the public reads at Q25 with fastp and called clones with MiXCR. Entries are consolidated by CDR3 protein sequence, retaining the most common genes and DNA. This sample comprises approximately 520,000 distinct CDR3 sequences, approximately 5% of them detected only once. The top ten constitute around 3.5% of the sample. Overall study results and their limits: Blood from ankylosing spondylitis patients appeared to be characterized by a TCR beta motif made up of about 8 highly homologous amino acid variants.

Antigens of these TCRs are unknown. The specimen sequenced was blood, either unsorted or a sorted T cell fraction (not recorded which). The receptor set was obtained from a male donor with ankylosing spondylitis.

This clonotype appeared many times. The chain couples TRBV7-9 to TRBJ1-2; 8 nucleotides line up with TRBD1. Trimming removed 6 bases from V and 8 bases from J; junction bases left unmatched: 11. The germline gives CDR1 SEHNR, CDR2 FQNEAQ (reference sequence). This CDR3 has 14 residues. The CDR3 here is CASRTSEQGEGYTF. The CDR3 nucleotides read TGTGCCAGCAGGACTAGCGAACAGGGGGAGGGCTACACCTTC. Variable domain in full (rest from reference TRBV7-9 and TRBJ1-2): DTGVSQNPRHKITKRGQNVTFRCDPISEHNRLYWYRQTLGQGPEFLTYFQNEAQLEKSRLLSDRFSAERPKGSFSTLEIQRTEQGDSAMYLCASRTSEQGEGYTFGSGTRLTVV.

This clonotype showed up many times. DNA of the CDR3: TGTGCCAGCAGCTTATTACAGGGTCGAGTCGGCTACACCTTC. It encodes CASSLLQGRVGYTF. This sequence joins TRBV7-9 and TRBJ1-2, with a possible D match to TRBD1 (6 bases). This CDR3 comprises 14 residues. The V gene lost 2 bases and the J gene lost 8 bases, with 15 bases spanning the gap. The germline CDR1 and CDR2 sequences are SEHNR and FQNEAQ (reference sequence).

With respect to this clonotype: This may arise from a read error, as a much more abundant clone is one base away. The V and J genes are TRBV5-1 and TRBJ1-1; TRBD1 is a possible D gene (5 bases). This CDR3 comprises 14 residues. Per germline, CDR1 SGHRS and CDR2 YFSETQ. The CDR3 is CASRGVGGNNEAFF. The CDR3 DNA follows: TGCGCCAGCCGGGGCGTGGGCGGGAACAATGAAGCTTTCTTT.

This clonotype showed up many times. The rearrangement links TRBV24-1 to TRBJ1-2, with 9 positions matching TRBD1. V lost 3 bases, J lost 3 bases, and 10 bases stayed unmatched. Germline assignment: CDR1 KGHDR and CDR2 SFDVKD. CDR3 length: 17 amino acids. The CDR3 DNA is TGTGCCACCAGTGATCGTCGGGGGACAGGGTTGGACTATGGCTACACCTTC. This translates into CATSDRRGTGLDYGYTF.

This clonotype was seen repeatedly, ten times or more. The chain joins TRBV4-3 to TRBJ2-2, with D tentatively TRBD1 or TRBD2 (6 bases each). V lost 4 bases to trimming and J lost 5 bases, with 11 bases between them. This CDR3 contains 14 residues. Germline lookup yields CDR1 LGHNA and CDR2 YSLEER. The CDR3 reads CASSPVGGTGELFF. The CDR3 nucleotides are TGCGCCAGCAGCCCTGTAGGGGGGACCGGGGAGCTGTTTTTT.

At least ten counts were recorded for this clonotype. This chain uses TRBV5-1 with TRBJ2-1; no clear D. Germline loops: CDR1 SGHRS, CDR2 YFSETQ. Trimming pared 0 bases from V and 1 base from J, leaving 8 bases between. The CDR3 runs to 15 residues. DNA of the CDR3: TGCGCCAGCAGCTTGGCGGACCCTTCCTACAATGAGCAGTTCTTC. Protein product: CASSLADPSYNEQFF.

This clonotype appeared many times. The chain joins TRBV20-1 to TRBJ2-3; 8 positions agree with TRBD1. V trimming: 0 bases; J trimming: 4 bases; junction bases outside the gene matches: 12. Germline values: CDR1 DFQATT, CDR2 SNEGSKA (reference sequence). The CDR3 is 17 residues long. CDR3 DNA sequence: TGCAGTGCTAGAGATTTTGGTAGACAGGGGTTCGCAGATACGCAGTATTTT. It encodes CSARDFGRQGFADTQYF.

This clonotype has at least ten counts. V and J are TRBV6-6 and TRBJ1-2; D is uncertain. The CDR3 has 12 residues. V was trimmed by 6 bases and J by 10 bases, leaving 15 bases between them. Germline CDR1 is MNHNY and CDR2 is SVGAGI (reference sequence). CDR3 sequence: CASRSSEAAYTF. CDR3 coding DNA: TGTGCCAGCAGATCGTCGGAGGCAGCCTACACCTTC.

Many counts were recorded for this clonotype. The genes are TRBV11-2 and TRBJ2-1, with 8 bases identical to TRBD1. There are 14 residues in the CDR3. The germline gives CDR1 SGHAT, CDR2 FQNNGV. V dropped 4 bases and J dropped 4; count of bases not matched to a gene: 3. In nucleotides, the CDR3 is TGTGCCAGCAGCTACGGACAGGGTTACAATGAGCAGTTCTTC. This gives the protein CASSYGQGYNEQFF.

The sample holds many counts of this clonotype. The chain carries TRBV28 and TRBJ2-2; TRBD1 agrees at 9 bases. The CDR3 loop spans 15 amino acids. In germline, CDR1 is MDHEN, CDR2 SYDVKM. The trim removed 7 bases at V and 4 bases at J, leaving 7 bases unmatched. In nucleotides, the CDR3 is TGTGCCAGCAAACGACAGGGGGGTCGCACCGGGGAGCTGTTTTTT. It encodes CASKRQGGRTGELFF.

This clonotype was seen ten or more times. The chain combines TRBV7-9 with TRBJ2-5; D unresolved. The CDR3 consists of 12 residues. Deletions cut 4 bases from V and 5 bases from J, with 8 bases between. Germline CDR1 SEHNR, CDR2 FQNEAQ (reference sequence). CDR3 coding DNA: TGTGCCAGCAGCTCCGATTGGGAGACCCAGTACTTC. This gives the protein CASSSDWETQYF.

This clonotype was counted many times. This chain uses TRBV7-2 with TRBJ2-7, with 9 bases fitting TRBD1. V was clipped by 3 bases and J by 4 bases; unmatched bases: 10. Germline V gene lookup returns CDR1 SGHTA and CDR2 FQGNSA. The CDR3 has 16 residues. In DNA form, the CDR3 reads TGTGCCAGCAGCTTTGACCCGGGACAGGGTGCGTACGAGCAGTACTTC. Its protein product is CASSFDPGQGAYEQYF.

In this sample, this clonotype turned up many times. The junction departs from germline at one end; a sequencing error may be responsible. The gene calls are TRBV7-7 and TRBJ2-5, with D unclear. Germline lookup yields CDR1 SSHAT and CDR2 FNYEAQ (reference sequence). The CDR3 has 15 amino acids. CDR3 sequence: CASSLVDLGSGTQYF. CDR3 coding DNA: TGTGCTAGCAGCTTGGTTGACCTGGGATCCGGGACCCAGTACTTC. The full variable domain, completed using reference TRBV7-7 and TRBJ2-5, is GAGVSQSPRYKVTKRGQDVTLRCDPISSHATLYWYQQALGQGPEFLTYFNYEAQPDKSGLPSDRFSAERPEGSISTLTIQRTEQRDSAMYRCASSLVDLGSGTQYFGPGTRLLVL.

This clonotype was observed many times. V gene TRBV7-6 combines with J gene TRBJ1-1; the D gene is possibly TRBD1 (5 bases). The ends were cut back, 2 bases at V and 6 bases at J, with 13 bases in the middle. The length of the CDR3 is 14 residues. The V gene's germline CDR1 is SGHVS and CDR2 FNYEAQ. CDR3 DNA sequence: TGTGCCAGCAGCTTAAAGGGGAGTCAGTCTGAAGCTTTCTTT. It encodes CASSLKGSQSEAFF.

This clonotype occurred many times. The J gene is TRBJ2-5, the V gene TRBV7-8; unclear D gene. Trimming removed 3 bases at V and 8 bases at J, with 13 bases between. This CDR3 contains 13 residues. Germline-derived CDR1 and CDR2 are SGHVS and FQNEAQ. The CDR3 protein is CASSLGPLETQYF. The CDR3, as DNA: TGTGCCAGCAGCTTGGGCCCCTTGGAAACCCAGTACTTC.

This clonotype was recorded many times. V usage is TRBV20-1 and J usage is TRBJ2-5; D is perhaps TRBD2 (6 bases). Germline values: CDR1 DFQATT, CDR2 SNEGSKA (reference sequence). The V end was cut by 6 bases, the J end by 3 bases, with 23 bases between. This CDR3 region has 16 residues. DNA for the CDR3: TGCAGTGCCCGCACCCGGGGTGGAGGGGCTGAAGAGACCCAGTACTTC. It encodes CSARTRGGGAEETQYF.

This clonotype occurred many times. The V gene is TRBV7-2, the J gene TRBJ1-5; D is unclear. CDR1 is SGHTA, CDR2 FQGNSA, per germline. Trimming pared 7 bases from V and 6 bases from J, leaving 13 bases between. The CDR3 is made up of 13 amino acids. The CDR3 region has the DNA TGTGCCAGCACCCTAAGCGGAGGTCAGCCCCAGCATTTT. Translated: CASTLSGGQPQHF.

Turning to this clonotype: Possible read error: a much larger clone is one base away. The chain combines TRBV20-1 with TRBJ2-7; D possibly corresponds to TRBD1 (6 bases). Germline V gene sequence: CDR1 DFQATT, CDR2 SNEGSKA (reference sequence). The CDR3 has 14 residues. The CDR3 region is CSARPGRGGYEQHF. The DNA for the CDR3 is TGCAGTGCTAGACCAGGCAGGGGTGGGTACGAGCAGCACTTC.

This clonotype has just a few counts. The rearrangement uses TRBV5-1 and TRBJ2-5, with 8 bases fitting TRBD2. Per the germline V gene, CDR1 is SGHRS and CDR2 is YFSETQ. With 0 bases clipped from V and 5 bases from J, the junction kept 6 bases outside the gene matches. The CDR3 runs to 15 residues. The CDR3 sequence is CASSLDPGGPETQYF. The CDR3 DNA is TGCGCCAGCAGCTTGGACCCGGGAGGGCCGGAGACCCAGTACTTC.

This clonotype has a count of ten or more. This chain links TRBV20-1 with TRBJ2-2; the D gene could be TRBD1 or TRBD2 (5 bases each). V was trimmed by 7 bases and J by 6 bases, leaving 9 bases between them. This CDR3 has 11 residues. In germline, CDR1 is DFQATT, CDR2 SNEGSKA (reference sequence). In nucleotides, the CDR3 is TGCAGTGGAGGGACCCCCGGGGAGCTGTTTTTT. Residues: CSGGTPGELFF.

Worth noting for this clonotype: This could be a read error, since a much larger clone is one nucleotide away. The conserved final phenylalanine or tryptophan is absent from the CDR3, which likely points to a read error. This chain links TRBV6-1 with TRBJ1-1, with a weak D call TRBD1 (5 bases). CDR3 length equals 13 residues. V shed 5 bases and J shed 5 bases, with 12 bases lying between them. In germline, CDR1 is MNHNS, CDR2 SASEGT. The CDR3 coding sequence is TGTGCCAGCAGTCTCAGGGTTTCGACTGAAGCTTTCATT. Protein product: CASSLRVSTEAFI.